Below are 20 T cell receptor beta chains sequenced from a single sample in a study of blood T cell repertoires in COVID-19. TCRdb's table, derived via immunoSEQ multiplex PCR, lists solely in-frame clones and lacks some. Of around 180,000 clones listed, approximately 85% are singletons. The material sequenced was peripheral blood. The receptors shown here come from a man aged 60 to 75 with acute or convalescent COVID-19.

The chain joins TRBV4-1 to TRBJ1-5, with D possibly being TRBD1 (5 bases). CDR3 size: 16 residues. Germline V gene lookup returns CDR1 MGHRA and CDR2 YSYEKL. The V gene lost 7 bases and the J gene lost 0 bases, with 16 bases spanning the gap. The CDR3 DNA is TGCGCCAGCACCCCGACAGTCTTGGATAGCAATCAGCCCCAGCATTTT. The encoded protein is CASTPTVLDSNQPQHF.

This clone came up once. The gene calls are TRBV28 and TRBJ2-7; 8 nucleotides agree with TRBD1. CDR1 and CDR2 (germline): MDHEN, SYDVKM. V was pared by 5 bases and J by 0 bases, with 9 bases of the junction left unmatched. The CDR3 sequence is 16 residues long. The CDR3 loop reads CASSRPDRAISYEQYF. In nucleotides, the CDR3 is TGTGCCAGCAGTCGACCGGACAGGGCTATCTCCTACGAGCAGTACTTC. Supplemented by reference TRBV28 and TRBJ2-7, the full variable domain reads DVKVTQSSRYLVKRTGEKVFLECVQDMDHENMFWYRQDPGLGLRLIYFSYDVKMKEKGDIPEGYSVSREKKERFSLILESASTNQTSMYLCASSRPDRAISYEQYFGPGTRLTVT.

The chain links TRBV12-3 or TRBV12-4 to TRBJ2-3; maybe TRBD2 (6 bases). Deletions cut 6 bases from V and 6 bases from J, with 10 bases between. The length of the CDR3 is 12 residues. CDR3 region: CASSLSGDTQYF. In DNA form, the CDR3 reads TGTGCCAGCAGCCTAAGCGGGGATACGCAGTATTTT.

The CDR3 protein is CASRSTGTTDTQYF. Here the CDR3 DNA reads TGTGCCAGCAGGAGCACAGGGACCACAGATACGCAGTATTTT. The V gene is TRBV28, the J gene TRBJ2-3; tentative D call: TRBD1 (6 bases). The V end lost 6 bases, the J end lost 2 bases, and 12 bases lay between the germline ends. Germline V gives CDR1 MDHEN, CDR2 SYDVKM. The CDR3 loop spans 14 amino acids.

This rearrangement joins TRBV6-5 to TRBJ1-2; D gene ambiguous. Germline V gene lookup returns CDR1 MNHEY and CDR2 SVGAGI. CDR3 length: 14 residues. V lost 2 bases, J lost 8 bases, and 15 bases lay in between. CDR3 residues: CASSYTLGSVGYTF. The CDR3 nucleotides are TGTGCCAGCAGTTACACCCTCGGTAGTGTGGGCTACACCTTC.

The rearrangement uses TRBV7-2 and TRBJ2-7; TRBD1 agrees at 10 bases. Trimming removed 5 bases from V and 3 bases from J; junction bases left unmatched: 19. The CDR3 has 19 residues. CDR1 and CDR2 (germline): SGHTA, FQGNSA. CDR3 protein: CASSLQPGQGSMPHYEQYF. DNA for the CDR3: TGTGCCAGCAGCCTCCAACCGGGACAGGGGTCCATGCCCCACTACGAGCAGTACTTC.

The J gene is TRBJ2-1, the V gene TRBV5-1, with a tentative D call TRBD2 (6 bases). The CDR3 sequence is 14 residues long. From germline, CDR1 is SGHRS and CDR2 YFSETQ. The V end lost 3 bases, the J end lost 2 bases, and 9 bases lay between the germline ends. The CDR3 nucleotides read TGCGCCAGCAGCTCGGGAGTAGCCTACAATGAGCAGTTCTTC. Translating it yields CASSSGVAYNEQFF.

This chain joins TRBV18 and TRBJ1-6; 9 bases map to TRBD1. Germline V gene sequence: CDR1 KGHSH, CDR2 LQKENI. The V gene end was trimmed by 0 bases and the J gene end by 9 bases; junction bases not matched to a gene: 6. The CDR3 contains 16 residues. CDR3 residues: CASSPPGTGTSSPLHF. The CDR3 DNA is TGTGCCAGCTCACCACCCGGGACAGGGACGAGTTCACCCCTCCACTTT.

The J gene is TRBJ2-1, the V gene TRBV19, with 9 bases aligning to TRBD2. CDR1 and CDR2 from the germline V gene are LNHDA and SQIVND (reference sequence). This CDR3 is 15 amino acids long. V shed 6 bases and J 8 bases; nucleotides not matched to a gene: 11. CDR3 loop: CASRESGRRLYEQFF. The CDR3 DNA reads TGTGCCAGTAGGGAAAGCGGGAGGAGATTGTATGAGCAGTTCTTC.

This sequence joins TRBV6-1 and TRBJ2-2, with 8 bases identical to TRBD1. The trim removed 6 bases at V and 0 bases at J, leaving 3 bases unmatched. The germline V gene encodes CDR1 MNHNS and CDR2 SASEGT. CDR3 size: 15 residues. In DNA, the CDR3 is TGTGCCAGCAGACCGGACAGGGCGAACACCGGGGAGCTGTTTTTT. Residues: CASRPDRANTGELFF.

The gene calls are TRBV19 and TRBJ1-3, with TRBD1 matching 9 bases. The length of the CDR3 is 20 residues. V was clipped by 5 bases and J by 0 bases; unmatched bases: 17. CDR1 is LNHDA and CDR2 is SQIVND in the germline V gene (reference sequence). The CDR3 DNA follows: TGTGCCAGTAGTCCCCTCTCAAGGACAGGGGCTGCCCGCTCTGGAAACACCATATATTTT. It is translated as CASSPLSRTGAARSGNTIYF. Combining the CDR3 with reference TRBV19 and TRBJ1-3 gives the whole variable domain DGGITQSPKYLFRKEGQNVTLSCEQNLNHDAMYWYRQDPGQGLRLIYYSQIVNDFQKGDIAEGYSVSREKKESFPLTVTSAQKNPTAFYLCASSPLSRTGAARSGNTIYFGEGSWLTVV.

V is TRBV9 and J is TRBJ2-3; tentatively, D is TRBD2 (6 bases). Germline assignment: CDR1 SGDLS and CDR2 YYNGEE. Between the trimmed V and J ends, which lost 4 bases and 1 base, there was a span of 16 bases. The CDR3 has 16 amino acids. This CDR3 reads CASSPHGGTRTDTQYF. CDR3 in DNA: TGTGCCAGCAGCCCTCATGGGGGGACTCGCACAGATACGCAGTATTTT.

V gene TRBV7-2 combines with J gene TRBJ1-5; D not resolved. The germline gives CDR1 SGHTA, CDR2 FQGNSA. V was shortened by 5 bases and J by 2 bases, with 10 bases between the two germline ends. The CDR3 runs 14 residues. The CDR3, as DNA: TGTGCCAGCAGCCCGGGTCTGGGCAATCAGCCCCAGCATTTT. It specifies CASSPGLGNQPQHF.

The rearrangement uses TRBV2 and TRBJ2-3; 10 bases fit TRBD2. The ends lost 2 bases at V and 0 bases at J; junction bases unmatched: 2. This CDR3 has 16 residues. Germline V gene data show CDR1 as SNHLY and CDR2 as FYNNEI. The CDR3 here is CASSEQTSGSTDTQYF. As DNA, the CDR3 is TGTGCCAGCAGTGAACAGACTAGCGGGAGCACAGATACGCAGTATTTT.

This chain joins TRBV5-4 and TRBJ1-1; 11 bases are shared with TRBD1. Germline V gives CDR1 SGHNT, CDR2 YYREEE (reference sequence). J gave up 10 bases and V 4 bases, and 6 bases lay outside the gene matches. There are 13 residues in the CDR3. CDR3 bases: TGTGCCAGCAGCGCAAAGGACAGGGGGCGAGCTTTCTTT. This codes for CASSAKDRGRAFF. Based on the CDR3 plus reference TRBV5-4 and TRBJ1-1, the full variable domain is ETGVTQSPTHLIKTRGQQVTLRCSSQSGHNTVSWYQQALGQGPQFIFQYYREEENGRGNFPPRFSGLQFPNYSSELNVNALELDDSALYLCASSAKDRGRAFFGQGTRLTVV.

A remark on this clone: This sample also contains other DNA sequences that code for the same CDR3. The chain employs TRBV5-4 and TRBJ2-1; 8 bases are a match to TRBD2. The germline CDR1 and CDR2 sequences are SGHNT and YYREEE (reference sequence). The CDR3 has 15 amino acids. The V gene end was trimmed by 2 bases and the J gene end by 7 bases; junction bases not matched to a gene: 8. For the CDR3, the DNA is TGTGCCAGCAGCTTAGGGACTAGGGGGGGGAATGAGCAGTTCTTC. It translates to CASSLGTRGGNEQFF.

This clone was picked up a small number of times. The chain links TRBV2 to TRBJ1-6, with TRBD1 identical over 8 bases. With V trimmed by 7 bases and J by 9 bases, 17 bases remained unmatched. This CDR3 is 17 amino acids long. Germline V gene lookup returns CDR1 SNHLY and CDR2 FYNNEI. CDR3 loop: CASTPRTGPNIISPLHF. DNA of the CDR3: TGTGCCAGCACGCCAAGGACAGGGCCGAATATAATTTCACCCCTCCACTTT.

This clone was counted a few times. This sequence joins TRBV2 and TRBJ2-2; D is unclear. V was cut by 7 bases and J by 4 bases, with 13 bases left in between. The CDR3 length is 14 residues. In germline, CDR1 is SNHLY, CDR2 FYNNEI. DNA for the CDR3: TGTGCCAGCACGGTCCACAGCCTCACCGGGGAGCTGTTTTTT. It specifies CASTVHSLTGELFF.

The chain couples TRBV3-1 (or the pseudogene TRBV3-2) to TRBJ2-3; the match to TRBD2 covers 9 bases. J was trimmed by 9 bases and V by 4 bases; bases with no gene match: 11. Germline CDR1 reads LGHDT; CDR2 reads YNNKEL (reference sequence). This CDR3 is 15 amino acids long. The CDR3 here is CASSPGGLAGDTQYF. DNA of the CDR3: TGTGCCAGCAGCCCGGGAGGGTTAGCGGGAGACACGCAGTATTTT.

This rearrangement joins TRBV5-4 to TRBJ1-4, with TRBD1 matching over 8 bases. This CDR3 has 16 residues. With 0 bases clipped from V and 3 bases from J, the junction kept 4 bases outside the gene matches. Germline CDR1 reads SGHNT; CDR2 reads YYREEE (reference sequence). The CDR3 sequence is CASSLGGQVANEKLFF. CDR3 DNA sequence: TGTGCCAGCAGCTTGGGGGGACAGGTGGCTAATGAAAAACTGTTTTTT. Together with reference TRBV5-4 and TRBJ1-4, the CDR3 gives the full variable domain: ETGVTQSPTHLIKTRGQQVTLRCSSQSGHNTVSWYQQALGQGPQFIFQYYREEENGRGNFPPRFSGLQFPNYSSELNVNALELDDSALYLCASSLGGQVANEKLFFGSGTQLSVL.